These 6 T cell receptor beta chains originate from one sample sequenced in a study of OX40 agonist ivuxolimab in advanced cancers. The table came from immunoSEQ multiplex PCR; TCRdb's copy has only in-frame clones and leaves some out. The sample carries more than 70,000 clones, approximately 90% recorded once. The sample here was CD4+ or CD8+ T cells sorted from blood, taken in a trial of the OX40 agonist ivuxolimab. These receptors were taken from an adult with an advanced solid tumor such as melanoma, head and neck, liver or kidney cancer.

The J gene is TRBJ1-5, the V gene TRBV19; D uncertain. V was clipped by 2 bases and J by 0 bases, with 8 bases between them. Germline V gives CDR1 LNHDA, CDR2 SQIVND (reference sequence). The CDR3 is 15 amino acids. CDR3 sequence reads: CASSIREDSNQPQHF. Written as DNA, the CDR3 is TGTGCCAGTAGTATAAGGGAAGATAGCAATCAGCCCCAGCATTTT.

V usage is TRBV7-9 and J usage is TRBJ2-3; D is unclear. Germline CDR1 reads SEHNR; CDR2 reads FQNEAQ (reference sequence). This CDR3 spans 12 amino acids. V shed 2 bases and J shed 4 bases, with 4 bases lying between them. The CDR3, as DNA: TGTGCCAGCAGCTTAAGGTCAGATACGCAGTATTTT. It codes for CASSLRSDTQYF.

The rearrangement joins TRBV14 to TRBJ1-1; D is undetermined. The ends were cut back, 1 base at V and 6 bases at J, with 6 bases in the middle. This CDR3 has 12 amino acids. Germline V gives CDR1 SGHDN, CDR2 FVKESK. The CDR3 DNA reads as TGTGCCAGCAGCCAAGCGCAGGCTGAAGCTTTCTTT. Protein product: CASSQAQAEAFF.

This chain connects TRBV11-2 to TRBJ1-2; 8 nucleotides agree with TRBD1. Germline V gene lookup returns CDR1 SGHAT and CDR2 FQNNGV. The CDR3 is 15 amino acids. Trimming at V came to 5 bases and at J to 5 bases, leaving 10 bases not matched to a gene. The CDR3 reads CASSPPDRAGYGYTF. The CDR3 nucleotides are TGTGCCAGCAGCCCCCCGGACAGGGCGGGATATGGCTACACCTTC.

The chain combines TRBV14 with TRBJ1-1; D is perhaps TRBD1 (6 bases). The ends were cut back, 1 base at V and 7 bases at J, with 16 bases in the middle. CDR3 length: 15 residues. Germline CDR1 is SGHDN and CDR2 is FVKESK. The CDR3 here is CASSQVGGRVGEAFF. CDR3 sequence (DNA): TGTGCCAGCAGCCAAGTGGGGGGGCGGGTTGGTGAAGCTTTCTTT.

The chain recombines TRBV5-4 with TRBJ2-7, with D unresolved. The CDR3 covers 15 residues. Germline values: CDR1 SGHNT, CDR2 YYREEE (reference sequence). V lost 0 bases, J lost 2 bases, and 12 bases lay in between. The chain's CDR3 is CASSLEGGLAYEQYF. DNA of the CDR3: TGTGCCAGCAGCTTGGAGGGCGGTCTAGCCTACGAGCAGTACTTC.